A selection of T cell receptor beta chains follows, all from one sample in a study of blood T cells in healthy people across ages. TCRdb called the 5' RACE reads again in MiXCR, with one record for every CDR3 protein. Here the sample spans around 1,600,000 distinct CDR3 sequences, approximately 39% being singletons. The sample taken for sequencing was blood. The receptors originated from a woman aged 18-30 years in good health. CDR3s include the opening cysteine and the closing phenylalanine or tryptophan. The D gene is left open where the match is weak. Rows may omit the clone size; those that give it use once, few, many or a size class.

V	D	size	length	J	DNA	CDR3
TRBV6-1	TRBD1	few	15	TRBJ1-5	TGTGCCAGCAGGGACAGGGTGGGGGCCAATCAGCCCCAGCATTTT	CASRDRVGANQPQHF
TRBV7-2	NA	many	14	TRBJ1-1	TGTGCCAGCAGCTTAGTCCCAGCTAACACTGAAGCTTTCTTT	CASSLVPANTEAFF
TRBV9	NA	NA	13	TRBJ2-7	TGTGCCAGCAGCGTAGGGACGGACGACGAGCAGTACTTC	CASSVGTDDEQYF
TRBV7-2	NA	many	12	TRBJ2-7	TGTGCCAGCTCACCTACAACCTACGAGCAGTACTTC	CASSPTTYEQYF
TRBV24-1	TRBD1	NA	12	TRBJ1-2	TGTGCCACCAGCCCTGGACAGGACGCCTACACCTTC	CATSPGQDAYTF
TRBV7-2	TRBD2	few	17	TRBJ2-1	TGTGCCAGCAGCCTCCAATTTTCCGGGACTAGCGGGAGGGTGAAGTTCTTC	CASSLQFSGTSGRVKFF
TRBV11-1	NA	NA	14	TRBJ2-7	TGTGCCAGCAGCCCCCCTCCCCACAGTGCCGAGCAGTACTTC	CASSPPPHSAEQYF
TRBV7-8	NA	NA	15	TRBJ2-3	TGTGCCAGCAGCTTACTACGGGCTCGGACAGATACGCAGTATTTT	CASSLLRARTDTQYF
TRBV5-1	NA	NA	15	TRBJ2-4	TGCGCCAGCAGCTTGGCCACTACCCAAAGGGACATTCAGTACTTC	CASSLATTQRDIQYF
TRBV25-1	NA	once	16	TRBJ2-5	TGTGCCAGCAGTGAGTTGGGGGGGGCCCCACAAGAGACCCAGTACTTC	CASSELGGAPQETQYF
TRBV28	NA	few	13	TRBJ2-7	TGTGCCAGCACAATAGCGGCATCCTACGAGCAGTACTTC	CASTIAASYEQYF
TRBV25-1	NA	NA	14	TRBJ2-1	TGTGCCAGCAGTGCCCCCCCTACCTACAATGAGCAGTTCTTC	CASSAPPTYNEQFF
TRBV30	NA	few	13	TRBJ2-1	TGTGCCTGGAGTGTTGGGCCTAACAATGAGCAGTTCTTC	CAWSVGPNNEQFF
TRBV27	TRBD2	NA	16	TRBJ2-1	TGTGCCAGCAGTTTGTCGACTAGCGGGATACCCAATGAGCAGTTCTTC	CASSLSTSGIPNEQFF
TRBV7-3	NA	few	14	TRBJ1-1	TGTGCCAGCAGCTCCTATCCAGGGTACACTGAAGCTTTCTTT	CASSSYPGYTEAFF
TRBV5-6	TRBD2	NA	15	TRBJ2-7	TGTGCCAGCAGCTTCCCCAGCGGGAGAGGCTACGAGCAGTACTTC	CASSFPSGRGYEQYF
TRBV6-5	NA	few	16	TRBJ2-7	TGTGCCAGCAGATATAGCATAATCGGGCCGTCCTACGAGCAGTACTTC	CASRYSIIGPSYEQYF
TRBV6-6	NA	NA	13	TRBJ2-7	TGTGCCAGCAGTTATCTAGAGGCCTACGAGCAGTACTTC	CASSYLEAYEQYF
TRBV5-1	NA	NA	15	TRBJ2-7	TGCGCCAGCAGCTTCATGGGCAGGGTCTTGGACGAGCAGTACTTC	CASSFMGRVLDEQYF
TRBV4-1	TRBD2	NA	15	TRBJ2-7	TGCGCCAGCAGCCACCCCACTAGCGGGATCTACGAGCAGTACTTC	CASSHPTSGIYEQYF
TRBV29-1	NA	many	11	TRBJ1-2	TGCAGCGTTGGGACCGGGCAGAGTTACACCTTC	CSVGTGQSYTF
TRBV20-1	NA	few	14	TRBJ2-7	TGCAGTGCTAGGGACCGGGACGGACTCTACGAGCAGTACTTC	CSARDRDGLYEQYF
TRBV4-1	NA	NA	14	TRBJ2-5	TGCGCCAGCAGCCAAGACACCCAGAAAGAGACCCAGTACTTC	CASSQDTQKETQYF
TRBV4-1	TRBD2	many	17	TRBJ2-3	TGCGCCAGCAGCCAAGATGCATTTAGCGGGAGAACAGATACGCAGTATTTT	CASSQDAFSGRTDTQYF
TRBV10-3	NA	NA	13	TRBJ2-5	TGTGCCATCCAAGACGTAAAGATAGAGACCCAGTACTTC	CAIQDVKIETQYF
TRBV20-1	TRBD2	NA	16	TRBJ2-7	TGCAGTTCCCCTAGACCCCAGCGGGGCGGCTACTACGAGCAGTACTTC	CSSPRPQRGGYYEQYF
TRBV20-1	NA	NA	13	TRBJ2-5	TGCAGTGCTAGAGATTCCCGGCGGGAGACCCAGTACTTC	CSARDSRRETQYF
TRBV20-1	TRBD2	few	16	TRBJ2-1	TGCAGTGCCCGTGGGACTAGCGGGGGTACCTACAATGAGCAGTTCTTC	CSARGTSGGTYNEQFF
TRBV28	TRBD1	few	15	TRBJ2-1	TGTGCCAGCAGGCCCCACAGGGGGCCCAACAATGAGCAGTTCTTC	CASRPHRGPNNEQFF
TRBV10-2	NA	NA	13	TRBJ2-2	TGCGCCAGCAGTGAGTCGAGGGACCTCAAGCTGTTTTTT	CASSESRDLKLFF
TRBV7-9	TRBD2	NA	16	TRBJ2-3	TGTGCCAGCAGCGCCTGGACTAGCGGGAGCTCAGATACGCAGTATTTT	CASSAWTSGSSDTQYF
TRBV29-1	NA	many	17	TRBJ2-3	TGCAGCGTTGATGGGTGGGAGAGCTCGGGTAGCACAGATACGCAGTATTTT	CSVDGWESSGSTDTQYF
TRBV12-3/TRBV12-4	NA	NA	15	TRBJ1-5	TGTGCCAGCAGCACAGGGAGGTTCGATCATCAGCCCCAGCATTTT	CASSTGRFDHQPQHF
TRBV29-1	TRBD2	few	13	TRBJ2-1	TGCAGCGGTGTAAGCGGGAGGGCCCTTGAGCAGTTCTTC	CSGVSGRALEQFF
TRBV20-1	TRBD1	NA	14	TRBJ2-7	TGCAGTGCTAGGTTGGGACAGGGGACCTACGAGCAGTACTTC	CSARLGQGTYEQYF
TRBV5-5	TRBD2	few	16	TRBJ2-3	TGTGCCAGCAGCTCGCCCCTACTAGCGGGAGCAGATACGCAGTATTTT	CASSSPLLAGADTQYF
TRBV7-8	NA	NA	15	TRBJ2-4	TGTGCCAGCAGCTTAGAAGGGGTGGGGAACAATGAGCAGTACTTC	CASSLEGVGNNEQYF
TRBV4-3	NA	many	14	TRBJ2-5	TGCGCCAGCAGCCAAGCGGGGAAACAAGAGACCCAGTACTTC	CASSQAGKQETQYF
TRBV7-9	NA	few	14	TRBJ1-6	TGTGCCAGCAGCTTAGAGGGTCTGGGTTCACCCCTCCACTTT	CASSLEGLGSPLHF
TRBV20-1	TRBD2	NA	16	TRBJ2-3	TGCAGTGCTAGAGACGGTGCGGGAGTGTACACAGATACGCAGTATTTT	CSARDGAGVYTDTQYF